This T cell receptor beta chain was recorded in a study of identical twins. Study results and caveats: Reduced insertions were recorded for abundant cord blood beta clonotypes, with no such pattern in memory repertoires. In zero-insertion analyses, partial confounding could arise from invariant MAIT and iNKT cells.

TCRdb re-derived calls from the 5' RACE reads in MiXCR, one entry per CDR3 protein. The sample carries about 530,000 distinct CDR3 sequences, around 15% recorded once. This clonotype was seen more than once but under ten times. The target antigen is unknown. The CDR3 totals 15 residues. V lost 0 bases and J lost 3, with 13 bases in between. CDR1 and CDR2 (germline): SGHRS, YFSETQ. Another study also made use of these data, one on yellow fever vaccine responses in identical twins.

This sequence joins TRBV5-1 and TRBJ2-7; TRBD1 is a possible D gene (6 bases). The specimen was CD4+ T cells sorted from blood. This TCR derives from a young woman in good health. The DNA for the CDR3 is TGCGCCAGCAGCTTGGCCGGACAGACCCTCTACGAGCAGTACTTC. Residues: CASSLAGQTLYEQYF.